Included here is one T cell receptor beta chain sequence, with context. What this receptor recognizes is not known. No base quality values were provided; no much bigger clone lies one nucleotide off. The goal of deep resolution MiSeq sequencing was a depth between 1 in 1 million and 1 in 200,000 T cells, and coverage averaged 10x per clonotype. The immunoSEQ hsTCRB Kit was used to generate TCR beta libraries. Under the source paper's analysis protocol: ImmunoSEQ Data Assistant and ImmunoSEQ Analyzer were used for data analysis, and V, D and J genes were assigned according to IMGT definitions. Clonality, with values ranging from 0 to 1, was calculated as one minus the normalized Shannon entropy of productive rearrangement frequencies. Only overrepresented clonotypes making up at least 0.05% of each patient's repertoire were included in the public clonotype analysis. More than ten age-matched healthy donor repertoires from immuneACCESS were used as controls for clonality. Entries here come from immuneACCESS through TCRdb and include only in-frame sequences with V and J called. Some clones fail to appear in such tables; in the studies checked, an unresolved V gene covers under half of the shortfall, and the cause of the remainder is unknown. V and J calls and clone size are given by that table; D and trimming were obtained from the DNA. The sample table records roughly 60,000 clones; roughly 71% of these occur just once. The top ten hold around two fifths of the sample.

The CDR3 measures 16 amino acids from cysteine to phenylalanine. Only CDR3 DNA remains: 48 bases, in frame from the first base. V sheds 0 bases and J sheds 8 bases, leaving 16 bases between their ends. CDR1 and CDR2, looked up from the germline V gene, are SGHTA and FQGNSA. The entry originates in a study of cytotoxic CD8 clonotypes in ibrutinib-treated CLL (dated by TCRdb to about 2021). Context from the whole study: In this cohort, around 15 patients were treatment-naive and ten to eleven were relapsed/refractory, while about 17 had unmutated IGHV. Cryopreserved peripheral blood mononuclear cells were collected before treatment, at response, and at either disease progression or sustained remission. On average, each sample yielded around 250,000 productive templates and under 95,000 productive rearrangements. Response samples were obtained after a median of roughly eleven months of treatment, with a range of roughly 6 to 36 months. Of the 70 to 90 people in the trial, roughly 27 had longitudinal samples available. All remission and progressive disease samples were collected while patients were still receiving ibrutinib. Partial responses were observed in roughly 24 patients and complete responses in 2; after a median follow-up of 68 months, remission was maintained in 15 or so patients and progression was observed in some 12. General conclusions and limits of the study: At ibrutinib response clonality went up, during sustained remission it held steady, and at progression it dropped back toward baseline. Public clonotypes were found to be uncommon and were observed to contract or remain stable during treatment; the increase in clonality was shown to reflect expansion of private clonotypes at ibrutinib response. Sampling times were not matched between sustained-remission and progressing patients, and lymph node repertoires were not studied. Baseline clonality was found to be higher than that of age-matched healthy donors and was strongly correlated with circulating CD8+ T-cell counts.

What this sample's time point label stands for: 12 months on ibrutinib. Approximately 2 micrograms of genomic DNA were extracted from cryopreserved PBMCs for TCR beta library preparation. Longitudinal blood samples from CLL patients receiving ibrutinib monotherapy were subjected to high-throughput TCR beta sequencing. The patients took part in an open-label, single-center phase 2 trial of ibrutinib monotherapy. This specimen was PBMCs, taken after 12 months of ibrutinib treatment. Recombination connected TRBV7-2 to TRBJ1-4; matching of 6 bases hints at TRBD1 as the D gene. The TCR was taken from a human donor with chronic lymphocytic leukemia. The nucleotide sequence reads TGTGCCAGCAGCTTAGCGGGAACAGGGCCGCAGGAAAAACTGTTTTTT. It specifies CASSLAGTGPQEKLFF.